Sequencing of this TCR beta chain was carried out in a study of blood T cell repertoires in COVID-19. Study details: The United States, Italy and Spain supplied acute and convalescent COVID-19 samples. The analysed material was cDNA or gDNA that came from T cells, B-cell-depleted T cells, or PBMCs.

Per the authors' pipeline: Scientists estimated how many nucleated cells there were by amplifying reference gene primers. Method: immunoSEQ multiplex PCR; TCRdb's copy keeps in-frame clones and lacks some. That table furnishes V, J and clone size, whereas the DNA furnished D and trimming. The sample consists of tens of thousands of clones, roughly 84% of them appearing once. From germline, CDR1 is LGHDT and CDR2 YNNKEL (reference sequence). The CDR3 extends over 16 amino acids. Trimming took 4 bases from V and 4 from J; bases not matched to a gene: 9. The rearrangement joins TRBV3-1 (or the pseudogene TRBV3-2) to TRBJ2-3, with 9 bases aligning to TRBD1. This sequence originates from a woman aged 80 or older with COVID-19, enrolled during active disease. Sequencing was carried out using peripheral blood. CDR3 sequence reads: CASSRDHRGQADTQYF. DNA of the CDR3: TGTGCCAGCAGCCGGGACCACAGGGGGCAGGCAGATACGCAGTATTTT.